Below are 14 T cell receptor beta chains sequenced from a single sample in a study of blood T cell repertoires in COVID-19. TCRdb's copy holds only in-frame clones and misses some; the assay was immunoSEQ multiplex PCR. The sample records some 280,000 clones, approximately 89% being singletons. The sample comprised peripheral blood. The receptors originated from a woman in her fifties or sixties with acute or convalescent COVID-19.

The J gene is TRBJ2-5, the V gene TRBV5-1; 10 nucleotides agree with TRBD1. This CDR3 region has 14 residues. With 7 bases clipped from V and 5 bases from J, the junction kept 8 bases outside the gene matches. The germline V gene encodes CDR1 SGHRS and CDR2 YFSETQ. The CDR3 reads CASGGTGDRETQYF. CDR3 sequence (DNA): TGCGCCAGCGGTGGGACAGGGGATAGGGAGACCCAGTACTTC.

The chain carries TRBV29-1 and TRBJ2-3; D unclear. CDR1 and CDR2 (germline): SQVTM, ANQGSEA. Deletions cut 3 bases from V and 6 bases from J, with 10 bases between. This CDR3 contains 12 residues. CDR3 bases: TGCAGCGTTGATTTAGAATTTGATACGCAGTATTTT. It specifies CSVDLEFDTQYF.

This rearrangement joins TRBV5-1 to TRBJ1-4; 11 bases fit TRBD1. CDR3 length: 15 amino acids. V was pared by 2 bases and J by 7 bases, with 4 bases of the junction left unmatched. Germline CDR1 is SGHRS and CDR2 is YFSETQ. CDR3 region: CASSFGQGAGEKLFF. The CDR3, as DNA: TGCGCCAGCAGCTTCGGACAGGGGGCAGGTGAAAAACTGTTTTTT.

V usage is TRBV3-1 (or the pseudogene TRBV3-2) and J usage is TRBJ1-3, with TRBD1 matching over 7 bases. V lost 6 bases, J lost 0 bases, and 5 bases stayed unmatched. Germline V lookup: CDR1 LGHDT, CDR2 YNNKEL (reference sequence). The CDR3 length is 15 residues. This chain's CDR3 is CASSHGTASGNTIYF. In DNA, the CDR3 is TGTGCCAGCAGTCACGGGACAGCCTCTGGAAACACCATATATTTT.

The chain combines TRBV12-3 or TRBV12-4 with TRBJ1-5; no clear D gene. V shed 6 bases and J shed 9 bases, with 12 bases lying between them. This CDR3 is 12 amino acids long. The CDR3 DNA reads as TGTGCCAGCAGCTCCTCGGTAAGGCCCCAGCATTTT. Its protein product is CASSSSVRPQHF.

The genes are TRBV5-8 and TRBJ1-6, with D possibly being TRBD1 (5 bases). V was pared by 1 base and J by 12 bases, with 14 bases between. Germline V lookup: CDR1 SGHTS, CDR2 YDEGEE. This CDR3 region has 14 residues. The CDR3 sequence is CASSLSTVGGPLHF. The CDR3 nucleotides are TGTGCCAGCAGCTTGTCCACGGTGGGGGGACCCCTCCACTTT.

The CDR3 nucleotides read TGTGCCAGCAGAAAACAGGGGTTGTTGCAGTACTTC. The encoded protein is CASRKQGLLQYF. The genes are TRBV12-3 or TRBV12-4 and TRBJ2-4; 7 nucleotides align to TRBD1. The CDR3 is 12 residues long. The V segment lost 6 bases and the J segment 13 bases; nucleotides outside the gene matches: 9.

The gene calls are TRBV9 and TRBJ1-6; 9 bases match TRBD1. The CDR3 has 15 residues. Germline lookup yields CDR1 SGDLS and CDR2 YYNGEE. With 3 bases clipped from V and 9 bases from J, the junction kept 7 bases outside the gene matches. DNA for the CDR3: TGTGCCAGCAGCGAACAGGGGGCGGGAAGTTCACCCCTCCACTTT. The encoded protein is CASSEQGAGSSPLHF.

The CDR3 DNA reads TGTGCCAGCAGTGAAGCGGACTCAGTACTAAACTATGGCTACACCTTC. Protein: CASSEADSVLNYGYTF. The V call is TRBV6-1, the J call TRBJ1-2; the D is unclear. Per germline, CDR1 MNHNS and CDR2 SASEGT. The CDR3 has 16 amino acids. The V end was cut by 0 bases, the J end by 2 bases, with 13 bases between.

The genes are TRBV7-9 and TRBJ1-5; the match to TRBD1 covers 7 bases. Germline CDR1 reads SEHNR; CDR2 reads FQNEAQ (reference sequence). This CDR3 comprises 18 residues. The V and J ends lost 5 bases and 0 bases, in that order; junction bases with no gene match: 13. Written as DNA, the CDR3 is TGTGCCAGCAGCCCCTTCCCAACAGGGGACCATAGCAATCAGCCCCAGCATTTT. It yields the protein CASSPFPTGDHSNQPQHF.

This rearrangement joins TRBV12-3 or TRBV12-4 to TRBJ1-3; no firm D call. The CDR3 contains 13 residues. The V end was cut by 8 bases, the J end by 0 bases, with 8 bases between. CDR3 region: CASAGSSGNTIYF. The CDR3 coding sequence is TGTGCCAGCGCGGGCAGCTCTGGAAACACCATATATTTT.

The chain joins TRBV27 to TRBJ1-5; maybe TRBD1 (6 bases). The CDR3 consists of 14 residues. CDR1 is MNHEY and CDR2 is SMNVEV in the germline V gene (reference sequence). Trimming shortened V by 6 bases and J by 0 bases, and 9 bases separated the two germline ends. CDR3 residues: CASRGTNSNQPQHF. The CDR3 nucleotides are TGTGCCAGCAGAGGGACAAATAGCAATCAGCCCCAGCATTTT.

The rearrangement links TRBV7-8 to TRBJ1-2; D may be TRBD1 (5 bases). V was shortened by 0 bases and J by 4 bases, with 15 bases between the two germline ends. Germline values: CDR1 SGHVS, CDR2 FQNEAQ. This CDR3 comprises 16 residues. CDR3 protein: CASSLAPGGVGYGYTF. CDR3 bases: TGTGCCAGCAGCTTAGCGCCGGGGGGGGTAGGCTATGGCTACACCTTC.

The genes are TRBV6-5 and TRBJ1-1; D unclear. The V gene's germline CDR1 is MNHEY and CDR2 SVGAGI. This CDR3 has 13 amino acids. Trimming shortened V by 8 bases and J by 5 bases, and 15 bases separated the two germline ends. This chain's CDR3 is CASLNKGRTEAFF. DNA for the CDR3: TGTGCCAGCTTGAACAAAGGGAGGACTGAAGCTTTCTTT.